The 13 T cell receptor beta chains reported below all come from one sample, sequenced in a study of regulatory T cells in long-lasting Graves disease (dated by TCRdb to 2020 to 2022). The method was multiplex PCR. Sequencing used an Illumina HiSeq 4000. TCR beta libraries were built with iRepertoire HTBI primers and Arm-PCR amplification of CDR3 regions. Through fastp at Q25 and MiXCR, TCRdb rebuilt clones from the public reads, retaining in-frame beta chains. For every CDR3 protein sequence, its rows merge into one entry that carries the most common genes and DNA. For this sample there are fewer than 400,000 distinct CDR3 sequences; roughly 20% appear just once. The ten largest clones add up to roughly 20% of the sample. In the paper's terms, the time point label means: persistent/refractory GD, antithyroid drugs over 5 years with positive TRAb. For both TCR sequencing and RNA sequencing, RNA was extracted from PBMCs in TRIzol.

The material was peripheral blood mononuclear cells (PBMCs), obtained when the disease was refractory, from a patient treated with antithyroid drugs. The origin of the receptors is a female donor with Graves disease.

In regard to this clonotype: Just one base apart from a much larger clone, this may be a read error. As the CDR3 is not closed by the conserved phenylalanine or tryptophan, this likely results from a read error. For the CDR3, the DNA is TGTGCCAGCAGCCAAGAGTCTCGACAGAGGTTCCTGGGGACCCAGTACTAC. It is translated as CASSQESRQRFLGTQYY. The rearrangement joins TRBV3-1 to TRBJ2-5; D may be TRBD1 (5 bases). Germline values: CDR1 LGHDT, CDR2 YNNKEL (reference sequence). V dropped 0 bases and J dropped 7 bases, with 21 bases sitting between them. The length of the CDR3 is 17 residues.

This clonotype was seen repeatedly, ten times or more. The V call is TRBV7-2, the J call TRBJ1-6, with 7 bases that match TRBD1. V lost 1 base and J lost 9; bases outside the gene matches: 6. Germline V gives CDR1 SGHTA, CDR2 FQGNSA. The CDR3 has 15 amino acids. The CDR3 reads CASSLDDRAGSPLHF. The CDR3 nucleotides are TGTGCCAGCAGCTTAGATGACAGGGCAGGTTCACCCCTCCACTTT.

This chain connects TRBV27 to TRBJ2-4, with D perhaps being TRBD1 or TRBD2 (5 bases each). V was clipped by 8 bases and J by 0 bases, with 17 bases between them. This CDR3 is built from 16 residues. Germline V CDR1 and CDR2: MNHEY, SMNVEV (reference sequence). CDR3 sequence: CASSNGWDLAKNIQYF. The CDR3 region has the DNA TGTGCCAGCTCGAACGGATGGGACCTAGCCAAAAACATTCAGTACTTC.

Worth noting for this clonotype: A much larger clone is a single base away; this may be a read error. The rearrangement links TRBV12-3 or TRBV12-4 to TRBJ1-5; 10 bases line up with TRBD1. Germline trimming cut 6 bases from V and 1 base from J; bases unmatched to any gene: 6. This CDR3 contains 16 residues. Here the CDR3 reads CASRPGQGRSNQPQHF. The CDR3 region has the DNA TGTGCCAGCAGACCGGGACAGGGGAGGAGCAATCAGCCCCAGCATTTT.

The rearrangement links TRBV10-3 to TRBJ2-2, with TRBD1 matching over 11 bases. This CDR3 has 17 amino acids. The V gene end was trimmed by 2 bases and the J gene end by 0 bases; junction bases not matched to a gene: 2. Germline V gives CDR1 ENHRY, CDR2 SYGVKD. The CDR3 reads CAISERGQGANTGELFF. As DNA, the CDR3 is TGTGCCATCAGTGAGCGGGGACAGGGGGCGAACACCGGGGAGCTGTTTTTT.

This clonotype was observed a handful of times. CDR3 loop: CSVGDSSNQPQHF. The CDR3 DNA is TGCAGCGTTGGGGACAGTTCAAATCAGCCCCAGCATTTT. V is TRBV29-1 and J is TRBJ1-5; TRBD1 matches 7 bases. CDR1 SQVTM and CDR2 ANQGSEA come from the germline V gene. Trimming cost V 4 bases and J 4 bases; bases outside gene matches: 4. The CDR3 consists of 13 residues.

Comments on this clonotype: An end of the junction differs from the germline gene, which may be a read error. The genes are TRBV6-2 or TRBV6-3 and TRBJ1-2; no clear D. Looked up from germline, CDR1 is MNHEY and CDR2 is SVGEGT. CDR3 length: 12 amino acids. The CDR3 sequence is CACSYSSDGYTF. In DNA form, the CDR3 reads TGTGCCTGCAGTTACTCGTCGGATGGCTACACCTTC.

Ten or more counts support this clonotype. The chain couples TRBV28 to TRBJ2-7, with 13 bases that match TRBD2. The length of the CDR3 is 15 residues. CDR1 MDHEN and CDR2 SYDVKM come from the germline V gene. J lost 4 bases, V lost 2 bases, and 2 bases had no gene match. CDR3 amino acids: CASSLGTSGEYEQYF. The CDR3 DNA reads TGTGCCAGCAGTTTAGGGACTAGCGGGGAGTACGAGCAGTACTTC. Full variable domain (remainder filled in from reference TRBV28 and TRBJ2-7): DVKVTQSSRYLVKRTGEKVFLECVQDMDHENMFWYRQDPGLGLRLIYFSYDVKMKEKGDIPEGYSVSREKKERFSLILESASTNQTSMYLCASSLGTSGEYEQYFGPGTRLTVT.

This clonotype was observed many times. The chain links TRBV11-2 to TRBJ2-5, with D possibly TRBD2 on 6 matching bases. The CDR3 spans 13 residues. V was cut by 3 bases and J by 5 bases, with 10 bases left in between. The germline V gene has CDR1 SGHAT and CDR2 FQNNGV. DNA for the CDR3: TGTGCCAGCAGCTTCGGGACTGGGGAGACCCAGTACTTC. It codes for CASSFGTGETQYF. Based on the CDR3 plus reference TRBV11-2 and TRBJ2-5, the full variable domain is EAGVAQSPRYKIIEKRQSVAFWCNPISGHATLYWYQQILGQGPKLLIQFQNNGVVDDSQLPKDRFSAERLKGVDSTLKIQPAKLEDSAVYLCASSFGTGETQYFGPGTRLLVL.

In its sample, this clonotype was seen a few times. The V gene is TRBV5-6, the J gene TRBJ2-5; 7 positions match TRBD2. This CDR3 has 12 residues. Germline assignment: CDR1 SGHDT and CDR2 YYEEEE. The junction had 0 bases not matched to a gene; V was cut back by 7 bases and J by 0 bases. Here the CDR3 reads CASGRDQETQYF. The CDR3 DNA is TGTGCCAGCGGGAGGGACCAAGAGACCCAGTACTTC.

In this sample, this clonotype turned up many times. This rearrangement joins TRBV2 to TRBJ1-2, with D possibly TRBD1 on 5 matching bases. V lost 2 bases to trimming and J lost 8 bases, with 15 bases between them. In germline, CDR1 is SNHLY, CDR2 FYNNEI. This CDR3 is built from 14 residues. The CDR3 spells CASSERDHPQGYTF. CDR3 nucleotide sequence: TGTGCCAGCAGTGAACGGGACCACCCCCAAGGCTACACCTTC.

The chain links TRBV12-3 or TRBV12-4 to TRBJ2-2, with 10 bases matching TRBD2. The ends lost 6 bases at V and 5 bases at J; junction bases unmatched: 15. This CDR3 comprises 18 residues. The CDR3 protein is CASSPVRAGGILTGELFF. CDR3 DNA: TGTGCCAGCAGCCCTGTTCGAGCGGGAGGGATTCTGACCGGGGAGCTGTTTTTT.

This clonotype was observed at least ten times. The chain uses TRBV9 and TRBJ2-2; D gene unclear. This CDR3 spans 14 amino acids. Germline CDR1 SGDLS, CDR2 YYNGEE. The V end lost 3 bases, the J end lost 3 bases, and 9 bases lay between the germline ends. CDR3 nucleotides: TGTGCCAGCAGCGCCAGACTGGACACCGGGGAGCTGTTTTTT. This sequence encodes CASSARLDTGELFF.